These 14 T cell receptor beta chains were sequenced from one sample in a study of T cell changes during pregnancy in multiple sclerosis. Profiled with immunoSEQ multiplex PCR; TCRdb holds only in-frame clones, not every one. The data contain 77,000 or so clones, around 93% of them singletons. The specimen comprised peripheral blood, sampled in the second trimester of pregnancy. The receptors were sampled from a female donor in good health, enrolled as a control in a pregnancy study.

The chain carries TRBV18 and TRBJ2-1; 9 bases are a match to TRBD1. V lost 0 bases to trimming and J lost 6 bases; unmatched junction nucleotides: 12. Germline V gives CDR1 KGHSH, CDR2 LQKENI. The CDR3 spans 18 residues. The CDR3 region is CASSPPWSSGQGFNEQFF. CDR3 sequence (DNA): TGTGCCAGCTCACCACCGTGGAGTTCGGGACAGGGTTTCAATGAGCAGTTCTTC.

The J gene is TRBJ1-2, the V gene TRBV4-1; D gene ambiguous. Germline values: CDR1 MGHRA, CDR2 YSYEKL. V dropped 0 bases and J dropped 5 bases, with 7 bases sitting between them. This CDR3 comprises 13 residues. This CDR3 reads CASSQDSLYGYTF. CDR3 coding DNA: TGCGCCAGCAGCCAAGATAGTTTATATGGCTACACCTTC.

The chain is built from TRBV7-3 and TRBJ2-2; D may be TRBD1 (5 bases). Trimming left V 3 bases short and J 2 bases short, with 7 bases between. The CDR3 covers 14 residues. Germline CDR1 SGHTA, CDR2 FQGTGA. The CDR3 sequence: CASSLDTNTGELFF. The CDR3 nucleotides read TGTGCCAGCAGCTTGGACACTAACACCGGGGAGCTGTTTTTT.

The V call is TRBV27, the J call TRBJ2-3; TRBD1 agrees at 10 bases. The CDR3 is made up of 17 amino acids. Germline V gives CDR1 MNHEY, CDR2 SMNVEV (reference sequence). V was pared by 6 bases and J by 1 base, with 10 bases of the junction left unmatched. The CDR3 nucleotides read TGTGCCAGCAGCTCCGGGACAGGGGACGTTCGCACAGATACGCAGTATTTT. As protein: CASSSGTGDVRTDTQYF.

The V and J genes are TRBV5-5 and TRBJ2-1; 7 bases are shared with TRBD1. CDR3 length: 15 residues. V shed 3 bases and J 3 bases; nucleotides not matched to a gene: 6. Germline assignment: CDR1 SGHKS and CDR2 YYEKEE (reference sequence). The CDR3 here is CASSSQQGYYNEQFF. For the CDR3, the DNA is TGTGCCAGCAGCTCCCAACAGGGGTACTACAATGAGCAGTTCTTC.

V usage is TRBV7-8 and J usage is TRBJ1-5; no reliable D call. With 5 bases removed from V and 3 bases from J, the gap between germline ends came to 5 bases. Germline CDR1 is SGHVS and CDR2 is FQNEAQ. The CDR3 is made up of 12 amino acids. CDR3: CASSRYNQPQHF. The DNA of the CDR3 is TGTGCCAGCAGCCGCTACAATCAGCCCCAGCATTTT.

V usage is TRBV30 and J usage is TRBJ1-2, with 10 bases aligning to TRBD1. The junction had 4 bases not matched to a gene; V was cut back by 1 base and J by 8 bases. The CDR3 is 13 residues long. CDR1 is GTSNPN, CDR2 SVGIG, per germline (reference sequence). CDR3 DNA: TGTGCCTGGAGTGCCGGGACAGGGGACGGCTACACCTTC. Encoded protein: CAWSAGTGDGYTF.

V usage is TRBV6-5 and J usage is TRBJ2-1, with D tentatively TRBD1 (5 bases). The germline V and J ends were trimmed by 7 bases and 6 bases, with 19 bases remaining between them. In germline, CDR1 is MNHEY, CDR2 SVGAGI. The CDR3 runs 15 residues. In nucleotides, the CDR3 is TGTGCCAGCACCAAGCAGGGCCAACGGACCAATGAGCAGTTCTTC. As protein: CASTKQGQRTNEQFF.

Here the CDR3 DNA reads TGCGCCAGCAGCCCCTGGGGTCGGGCGGGGGTAGGCACAGATACGCAGTATTTT. It specifies CASSPWGRAGVGTDTQYF. The rearrangement joins TRBV5-1 to TRBJ2-3; 7 bases are a match to TRBD2. Trimming removed 4 bases from V and 1 base from J; junction bases left unmatched: 15. Germline V gives CDR1 SGHRS, CDR2 YFSETQ. This CDR3 comprises 18 residues.

The chain is built from TRBV15 and TRBJ2-1, with D perhaps matching TRBD1 (7 bases). V was cut by 5 bases and J by 1 base, with 15 bases left in between. CDR1 is LNHNV, CDR2 YYDKDF, per germline (reference sequence). The CDR3 contains 16 residues. The DNA of the CDR3 is TGTGCCACCAGCGGGAGGACAGGCTTATCCTACAATGAGCAGTTCTTC. Residues: CATSGRTGLSYNEQFF.

The chain carries TRBV7-8 and TRBJ2-1; 11 positions agree with TRBD2. Per germline, CDR1 SGHVS and CDR2 FQNEAQ. Unmatched junction bases numbered 9, after V lost 0 bases and J lost 8 bases. The CDR3 runs to 17 residues. CDR3 sequence: CASSLAQTSGGWDEQFF. The CDR3 DNA is TGTGCCAGCAGCTTAGCCCAAACTAGCGGGGGCTGGGATGAGCAGTTCTTC.

The rearrangement joins TRBV12-2 to TRBJ2-1; TRBD2, the D gene given by the table, was not confirmed from the DNA. TRBV12-2 corresponds to a pseudogene. The CDR3 runs to 15 residues. This CDR3 is CASRFALKRCNEQFF. The CDR3 region has the DNA TGTGCAAGTCGCTTCGCCCTTAAGCGTTGCAATGAGCAGTTCTTC.

This clone was detected once. The rearrangement joins TRBV7-9 to TRBJ2-7, with TRBD1 matching over 9 bases. Trimming removed 0 bases from V and 3 bases from J; junction bases left unmatched: 3. CDR1 and CDR2 from the germline V gene are SEHNR and FQNEAQ (reference sequence). The CDR3 consists of 15 residues. The DNA for the CDR3 is TGTGCCAGCAGCTTAGCACAGGGGGCGAGCTACGAGCAGTACTTC. Amino acid sequence: CASSLAQGASYEQYF.

The CDR3 nucleotides are TGTGCCAGCTCACCCTCGGCTAGCAATGAGCAGTTCTTC. Encoded protein: CASSPSASNEQFF. V gene TRBV18 combines with J gene TRBJ2-1; D unclear. Looked up from germline, CDR1 is KGHSH and CDR2 is LQKENI. The CDR3 sequence is 13 residues long. V shed 3 bases and J shed 6 bases, with 9 bases lying between them.